The next 3 T cell receptor beta chains were all read from a single sample in a study of response to subunit inactivated influenza vaccine. TCRdb re-analysed the RT-PCR reads in MiXCR, keeping a single row per CDR3 protein. The sample lists about 780,000 distinct CDR3 sequences, roughly 20% occurring once. The sequencing used PBMCs from blood, collected around 5 days after vaccination. These receptors came from a man between 45 and 60 years old who received an inactivated influenza vaccine.

This clonotype was recorded a few times. V usage is TRBV20-1 and J usage is TRBJ1-2, with 7 nucleotides matching TRBD1. The CDR3 contains 15 residues. CDR1 and CDR2 from the germline V gene are DFQATT and SNEGSKA (reference sequence). Losses at the gene ends were 0 bases for V and 4 bases for J; bases not matched to a gene: 8. CDR3: CSARDESGGGYGYTF. Here the CDR3 DNA reads TGCAGTGCTAGAGATGAGTCAGGGGGAGGCTATGGCTACACCTTC.

V gene TRBV7-8 combines with J gene TRBJ2-1, with 9 nucleotides matching TRBD2. V lost 2 bases, J lost 5 bases, and 10 bases stayed unmatched. The CDR3 consists of 17 residues. The germline gives CDR1 SGHVS, CDR2 FQNEAQ. CDR3 loop: CASSLSPSGGSHNEQFF. The CDR3 DNA reads as TGTGCCAGCAGCTTAAGTCCGAGCGGGGGGTCCCACAATGAGCAGTTCTTC.

This clonotype has a handful of counts. The chain combines TRBV7-9 with TRBJ2-3, with a tentative D call TRBD1 (5 bases). V was cut by 7 bases and J by 6 bases, with 8 bases left in between. CDR1 is SEHNR, CDR2 FQNEAQ, per germline (reference sequence). The CDR3 loop spans 11 amino acids. The DNA of the CDR3 is TGTGCCAGCACCTCAGGGGATACGCAGTATTTT. Residues: CASTSGDTQYF.